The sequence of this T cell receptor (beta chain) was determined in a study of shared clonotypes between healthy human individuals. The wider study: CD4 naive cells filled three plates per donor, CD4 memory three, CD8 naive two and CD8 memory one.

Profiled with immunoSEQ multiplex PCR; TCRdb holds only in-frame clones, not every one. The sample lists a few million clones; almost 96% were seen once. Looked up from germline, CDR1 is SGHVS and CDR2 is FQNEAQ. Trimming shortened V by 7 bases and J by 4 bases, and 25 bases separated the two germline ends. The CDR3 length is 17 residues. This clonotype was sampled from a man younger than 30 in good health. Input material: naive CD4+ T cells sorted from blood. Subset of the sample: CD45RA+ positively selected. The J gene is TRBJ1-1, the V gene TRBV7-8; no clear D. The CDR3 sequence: CASTWRAPIRSSTEAFF. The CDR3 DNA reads TGTGCCAGCACCTGGCGTGCGCCGATTCGGTCGAGCACTGAAGCTTTCTTT.